This TCR beta chain emerged from a study of blood T cell repertoires in COVID-19. Turning to the study itself: From the United States, Italy and Spain came samples of acute and convalescent COVID-19. The analysed material was cDNA or gDNA that came from T cells, B-cell-depleted T cells, or PBMCs.

Germline loops: CDR1 SGHNT, CDR2 YYREEE (reference sequence). The CDR3 length is 16 residues. V was cut by 4 bases and J by 0 bases, with 14 bases left in between. As handled by the study authors: Amplification from reference gene primers served as the basis for estimated nucleated cell counts. This table comes from immunoSEQ multiplex PCR, and its TCRdb copy is limited to in-frame clones, with some not included. V and J calls and clone size are given by that table; D and trimming were obtained from the DNA. In the table there are under 200,000 clones, about 80% of which are singletons. The chain has TRBV5-4 and TRBJ1-3; the D gene is possibly TRBD1 (5 bases). The sequenced sample was peripheral blood. The receptor was isolated from a man between 65 and 79 years old with active or convalescent COVID-19. The CDR3 here is CASSVSTGVSGNTIYF. For the CDR3, the DNA is TGTGCCAGCAGCGTCAGTACGGGGGTCTCTGGAAACACCATATATTTT.